One and the same sample provided the 3 T cell receptor beta chains below, sequenced in a study of CD8+ T cells in alopecia areata. Investigators isolated RNA and reverse transcribed it into cDNA to act as the sequencing template. Libraries were prepared by immunoSEQ multiplex PCR; TCRdb keeps only in-frame clonotypes and omits some of them. The repertoire consists of over 200,000 clones, with about three fifths occurring once and the leading ten covering 4% to 5%. Treatment described: oral pan-JAK inhibitor, 5-10 mg twice daily. Sequencing used CD4+ T cells sorted from blood, obtained at week 4, from a patient treated with tofacitinib. These receptors all stem from a human donor with alopecia areata.

Comment on this clone: One junction end disagrees with the germline gene, perhaps due to a read error. This sequence joins TRBV10-3 and TRBJ2-7; D is undetermined. This CDR3 is built from 13 residues. CDR1 ENHRY and CDR2 SYGVKD come from the germline V gene. The CDR3 region has the DNA TGTGCCAGCAGTCAAACAGATTTCTACGAGCAGTACTTC. It yields the protein CASSQTDFYEQYF.

For the CDR3, the DNA is TGTGCCACCAGCAGAGACTCCGGGACAGGGTGGCAGCCCCAGCATTTT. Amino acids: CATSRDSGTGWQPQHF. The chain employs TRBV15 and TRBJ1-5; 9 bases match TRBD1. Germline V gene data show CDR1 as LNHNV and CDR2 as YYDKDF (reference sequence). The length of the CDR3 is 16 residues. V trimming: 0 bases; J trimming: 7 bases; junction bases outside the gene matches: 7.

This chain joins TRBV18 and TRBJ1-1, with D possibly matching TRBD1 (5 bases). This CDR3 is built from 17 residues. The germline CDR1 and CDR2 sequences are KGHSH and LQKENI. V was pared by 0 bases and J by 5 bases, with 19 bases between. CDR3: CASSPPGTRGKRTEAFF. The CDR3 DNA sequence: TGTGCCAGCTCACCACCGGGGACGAGGGGAAAAAGGACTGAAGCTTTCTTT. The complete variable domain, with remaining parts taken from reference TRBV18 and TRBJ1-1, reads NAGVMQNPRHLVRRRGQEARLRCSPMKGHSHVYWYRQLPEEGLKFMVYLQKENIIDESGMPKERFSAEFPKEGPSILRIQQVVRGDSAAYFCASSPPGTRGKRTEAFFGQGTRLTVV.